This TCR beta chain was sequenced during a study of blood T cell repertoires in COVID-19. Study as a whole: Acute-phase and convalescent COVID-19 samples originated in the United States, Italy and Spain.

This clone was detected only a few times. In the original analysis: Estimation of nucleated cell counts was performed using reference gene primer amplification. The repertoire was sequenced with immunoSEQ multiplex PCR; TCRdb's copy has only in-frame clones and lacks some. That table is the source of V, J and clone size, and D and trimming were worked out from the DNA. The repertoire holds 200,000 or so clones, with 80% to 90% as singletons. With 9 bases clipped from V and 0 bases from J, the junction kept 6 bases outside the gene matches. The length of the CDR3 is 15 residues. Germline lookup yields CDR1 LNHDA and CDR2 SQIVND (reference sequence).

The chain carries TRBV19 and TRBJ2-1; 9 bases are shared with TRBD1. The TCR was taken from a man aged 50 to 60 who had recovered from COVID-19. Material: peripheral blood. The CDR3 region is CASPGQGLSYNEQFF. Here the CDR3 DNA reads TGTGCCAGCCCGGGACAGGGTCTCTCCTACAATGAGCAGTTCTTC.